This T cell receptor (beta chain) was retrieved from a study of control samples from healthy donors and cancer patients. The data were produced by immunoSEQ multiplex PCR, yet TCRdb's version contains in-frame clones alone and is incomplete. The sample holds 75,000 to 90,000 clones, about nine tenths seen once. The CDR3 runs to 14 residues. Germline lookup yields CDR1 ENHRY and CDR2 SYGVKD. The V end was cut by 5 bases, the J end by 0 bases, with 8 bases between. The chain combines TRBV10-3 with TRBJ1-3, with D uncertain. This clonotype was obtained from a woman aged 45-60 years with colorectal cancer. Sample: PBMCs. The CDR3 bases are TGTGCCATCAGTCCGGGGAACTCTGGAAACACCATATATTTT. This gives the protein CAISPGNSGNTIYF.